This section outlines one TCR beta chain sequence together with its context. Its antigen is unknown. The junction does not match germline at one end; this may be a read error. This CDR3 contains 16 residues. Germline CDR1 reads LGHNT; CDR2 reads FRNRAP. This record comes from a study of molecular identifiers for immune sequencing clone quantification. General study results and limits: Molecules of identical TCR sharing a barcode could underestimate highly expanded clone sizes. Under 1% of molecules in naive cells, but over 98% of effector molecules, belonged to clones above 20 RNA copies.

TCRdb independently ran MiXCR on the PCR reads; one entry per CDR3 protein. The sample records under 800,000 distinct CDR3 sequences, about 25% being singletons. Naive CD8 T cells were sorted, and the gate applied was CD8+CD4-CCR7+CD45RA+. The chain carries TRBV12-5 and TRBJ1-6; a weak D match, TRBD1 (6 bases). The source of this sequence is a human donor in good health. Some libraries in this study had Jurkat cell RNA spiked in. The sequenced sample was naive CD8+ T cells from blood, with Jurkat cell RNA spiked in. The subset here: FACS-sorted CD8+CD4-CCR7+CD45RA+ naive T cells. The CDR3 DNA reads TGTGCTAGAGGTTTGTGGCCACAGGGATTCAATTCACCCCTCCACTTT. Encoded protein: CARGLWPQGFNSPLHF.